The rows below give T cell receptor beta chains drawn from one sample of a study of T cells expressing NK-cell markers. TCRdb processed the 5' RACE reads again and assigns one entry to each CDR3 protein, with no DNA. Its table records about 460,000 distinct CDR3 sequences. Sequencing was done on a sample of blood T cells: a sorted CD56 or NKG2C T cell subset, CD4+ or CD8+ T cells, or bulk PBMC T cells (not recorded which). Receptors were obtained from a woman aged 50 to 60 in good health. Each CDR3 is given with its conserved first and last residue.

J gene	V gene	CDR3 protein
TRBJ2-3	TRBV5-1	CASSFDLSNRDTQYF
TRBJ1-2	TRBV27	CATARDSPNYGYTF
TRBJ2-1	TRBV27	CASSLLAPSNEQFF
TRBJ2-3	TRBV27	CASSLWGEGHKPTDTQYF
TRBJ2-1	TRBV3-1	CASSQDLQAYNEQFF
TRBJ1-4	TRBV7-9	CASSLGPRGEKLFF
TRBJ2-2	TRBV7-8	CASRNEILWGGELFF
TRBJ2-5	TRBV18	CASSQIPGLPRETQYF
TRBJ1-6	TRBV20-1	CSARASLDSTPLHF
TRBJ1-2	TRBV12-3/TRBV12-4	CASTTGVRSHYGYTF
TRBJ1-6	TRBV10-3	CAISGDSDSPLHF
TRBJ2-3	TRBV11-3	CASSLRGGDTQYF
TRBJ2-3	TRBV20-1	CSARGQGKSTDTQYF
TRBJ2-2	TRBV4-2	CASSQGDRELTGELFF